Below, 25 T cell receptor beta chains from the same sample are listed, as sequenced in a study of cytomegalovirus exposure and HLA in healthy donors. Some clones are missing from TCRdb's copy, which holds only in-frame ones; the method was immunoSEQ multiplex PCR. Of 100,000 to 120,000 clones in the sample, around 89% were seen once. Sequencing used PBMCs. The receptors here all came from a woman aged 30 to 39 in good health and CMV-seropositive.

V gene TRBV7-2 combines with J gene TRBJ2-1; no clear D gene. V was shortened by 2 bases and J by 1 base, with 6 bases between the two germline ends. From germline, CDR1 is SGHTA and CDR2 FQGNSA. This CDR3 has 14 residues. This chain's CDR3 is CASSLTVSYNEQFF. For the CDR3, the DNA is TGTGCCAGCAGCTTAACGGTTTCCTACAATGAGCAGTTCTTC.

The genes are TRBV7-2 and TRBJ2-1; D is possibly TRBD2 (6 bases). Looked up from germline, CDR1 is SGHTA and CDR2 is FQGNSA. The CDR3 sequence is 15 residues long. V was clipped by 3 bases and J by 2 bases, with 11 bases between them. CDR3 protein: CASSLGGSTYNEQFF. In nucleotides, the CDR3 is TGTGCCAGCAGCTTGGGGGGATCGACCTACAATGAGCAGTTCTTC.

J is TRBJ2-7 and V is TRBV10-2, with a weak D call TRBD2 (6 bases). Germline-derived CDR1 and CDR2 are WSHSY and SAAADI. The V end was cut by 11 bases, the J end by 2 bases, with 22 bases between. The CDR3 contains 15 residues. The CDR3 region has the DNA TGCGCCGCACGGCCCGCCGAGGCGGGGACCTACGAGCAGTACTTC. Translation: CAARPAEAGTYEQYF.

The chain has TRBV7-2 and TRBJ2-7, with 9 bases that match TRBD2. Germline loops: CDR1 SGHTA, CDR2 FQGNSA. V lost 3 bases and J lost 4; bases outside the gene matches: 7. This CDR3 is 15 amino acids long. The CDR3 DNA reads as TGTGCCAGCAGCTTGGCGGCTAGCGGGGAGTACGAGCAGTACTTC. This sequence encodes CASSLAASGEYEQYF. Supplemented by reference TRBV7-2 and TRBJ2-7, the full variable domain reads GAGVSQSPSNKVTEKGKDVELRCDPISGHTALYWYRQSLGQGLEFLIYFQGNSAPDKSGLPSDRFSAERTGGSVSTLTIQRTQQEDSAVYLCASSLAASGEYEQYFGPGTRLTVT.

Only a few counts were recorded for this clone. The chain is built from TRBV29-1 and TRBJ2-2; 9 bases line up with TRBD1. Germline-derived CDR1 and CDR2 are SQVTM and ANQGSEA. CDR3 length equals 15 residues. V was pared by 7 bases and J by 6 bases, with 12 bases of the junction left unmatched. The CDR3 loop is CSASGTTGGPGELFF. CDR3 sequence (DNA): TGCAGCGCCTCCGGGACTACAGGGGGCCCCGGGGAGCTGTTTTTT.

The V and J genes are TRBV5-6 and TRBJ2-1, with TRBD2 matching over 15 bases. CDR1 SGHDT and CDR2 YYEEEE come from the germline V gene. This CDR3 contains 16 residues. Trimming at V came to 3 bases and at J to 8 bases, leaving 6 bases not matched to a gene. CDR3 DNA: TGTGCCAGCAGCTCAGGACTAGCGGGAGGGCAGTATGAGCAGTTCTTC. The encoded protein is CASSSGLAGGQYEQFF.

The CDR3 coding sequence is TGTGCCATCAGTGAGTCGAGGGTTGCAGATACGCAGTATTTT. It encodes CAISESRVADTQYF. The rearrangement uses TRBV10-3 and TRBJ2-3; perhaps TRBD2 as D (5 bases). This CDR3 contains 14 residues. Trimming took off 0 bases at V and 4 bases at J, with 8 bases between the two ends. Germline lookup yields CDR1 ENHRY and CDR2 SYGVKD.

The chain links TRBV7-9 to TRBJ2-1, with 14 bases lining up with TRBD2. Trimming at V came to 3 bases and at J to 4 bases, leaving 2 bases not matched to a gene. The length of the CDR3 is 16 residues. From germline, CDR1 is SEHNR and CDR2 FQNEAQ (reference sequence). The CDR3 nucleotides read TGTGCCAGCAGCTTCGGGACTAGCGGGGGATACAATGAGCAGTTCTTC. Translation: CASSFGTSGGYNEQFF.

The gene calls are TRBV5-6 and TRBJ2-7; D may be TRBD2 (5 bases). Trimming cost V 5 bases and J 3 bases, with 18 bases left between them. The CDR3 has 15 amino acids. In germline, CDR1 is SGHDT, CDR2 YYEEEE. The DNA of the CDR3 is TGTGCCAGCAGTGAGGGTCCGGAGTCCAACTACGAGCAGTACTTC. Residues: CASSEGPESNYEQYF. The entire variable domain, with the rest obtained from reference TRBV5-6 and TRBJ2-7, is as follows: DAGVTQSPTHLIKTRGQQVTLRCSPKSGHDTVSWYQQALGQGPQFIFQYYEEEERQRGNFPDRFSGHQFPNYSSELNVNALLLGDSALYLCASSEGPESNYEQYFGPGTRLTVT.

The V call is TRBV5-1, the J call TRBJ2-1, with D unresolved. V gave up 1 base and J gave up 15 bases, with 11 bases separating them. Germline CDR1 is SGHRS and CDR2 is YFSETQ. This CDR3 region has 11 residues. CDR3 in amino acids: CASSLLSRMFF. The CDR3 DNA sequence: TGCGCCAGCAGCTTGTTAAGCAGGATGTTCTTC.

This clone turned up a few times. The CDR3 DNA is TGTGCCTGGAGGAGCGGGCGATCCTACAATGAGCAGTTCTTC. Translated: CAWRSGRSYNEQFF. The genes are TRBV30 and TRBJ2-1, with D perhaps matching TRBD2 (6 bases). V lost 3 bases and J 1 base, leaving 10 bases between the germline ends. Germline-derived CDR1 and CDR2 are GTSNPN and SVGIG (reference sequence). The CDR3 runs to 14 residues.

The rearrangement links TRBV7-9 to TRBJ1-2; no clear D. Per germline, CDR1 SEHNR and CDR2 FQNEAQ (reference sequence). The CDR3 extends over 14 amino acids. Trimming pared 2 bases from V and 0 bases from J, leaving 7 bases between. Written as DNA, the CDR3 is TGTGCCAGCAGCTTATTCACAGCTAACTATGGCTACACCTTC. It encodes CASSLFTANYGYTF.

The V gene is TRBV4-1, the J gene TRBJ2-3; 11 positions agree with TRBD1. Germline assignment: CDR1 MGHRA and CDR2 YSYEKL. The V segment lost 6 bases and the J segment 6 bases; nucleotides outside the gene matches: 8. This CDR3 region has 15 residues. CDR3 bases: TGCGCCAGCAGAAGGACAGGGGGCTGGTGGGATACGCAGTATTTT. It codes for CASRRTGGWWDTQYF.

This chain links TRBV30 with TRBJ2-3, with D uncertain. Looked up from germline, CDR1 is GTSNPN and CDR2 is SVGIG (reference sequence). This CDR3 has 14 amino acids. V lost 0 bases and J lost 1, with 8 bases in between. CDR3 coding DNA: TGTGCCTGGAGTGTACGAAGCGGCACAGATACGCAGTATTTT. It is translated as CAWSVRSGTDTQYF.

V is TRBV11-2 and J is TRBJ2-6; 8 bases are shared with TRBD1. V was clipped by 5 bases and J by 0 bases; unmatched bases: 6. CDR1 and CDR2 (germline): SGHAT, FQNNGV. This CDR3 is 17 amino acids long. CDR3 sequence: CASSRTGPSSGANVLTF. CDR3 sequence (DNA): TGTGCCAGCAGCCGGACAGGGCCAAGCTCTGGGGCCAACGTCCTGACTTTC.

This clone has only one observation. CDR3 DNA sequence: TGTGCCAGCAGCTTAACTAGCGGAATCCACGAGCAGTACTTC. It encodes CASSLTSGIHEQYF. The chain uses TRBV11-2 and TRBJ2-7, with TRBD2 matching 8 bases. The V gene end was trimmed by 2 bases and the J gene end by 5 bases; junction bases not matched to a gene: 5. Germline V gene data show CDR1 as SGHAT and CDR2 as FQNNGV. The CDR3 is made up of 14 amino acids.

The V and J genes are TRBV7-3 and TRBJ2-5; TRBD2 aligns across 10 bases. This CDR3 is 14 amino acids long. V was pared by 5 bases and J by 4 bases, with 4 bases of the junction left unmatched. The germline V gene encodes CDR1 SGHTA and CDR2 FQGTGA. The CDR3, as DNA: TGTGCCAGCAGCCCCCGGACTAGCGGAGAGACCCAGTACTTC. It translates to CASSPRTSGETQYF.

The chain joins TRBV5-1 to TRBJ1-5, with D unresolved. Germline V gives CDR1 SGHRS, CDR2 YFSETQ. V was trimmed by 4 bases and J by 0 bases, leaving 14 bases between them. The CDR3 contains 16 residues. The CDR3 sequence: CASSDDKTNSNQPQHF. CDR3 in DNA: TGCGCCAGCAGCGACGATAAGACAAATAGCAATCAGCCCCAGCATTTT.

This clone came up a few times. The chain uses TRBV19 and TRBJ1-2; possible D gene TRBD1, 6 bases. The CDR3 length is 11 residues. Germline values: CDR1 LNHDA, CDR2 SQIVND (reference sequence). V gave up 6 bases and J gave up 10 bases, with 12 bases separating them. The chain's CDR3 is CASSDRIAYTF. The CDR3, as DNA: TGTGCCAGTAGCGACAGGATCGCCTACACCTTC.

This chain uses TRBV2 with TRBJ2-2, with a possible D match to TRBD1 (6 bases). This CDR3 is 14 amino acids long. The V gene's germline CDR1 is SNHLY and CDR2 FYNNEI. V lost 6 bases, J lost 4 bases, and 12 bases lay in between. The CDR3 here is CASRPGHTTGELFF. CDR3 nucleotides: TGTGCCAGCAGGCCGGGACACACCACCGGGGAGCTGTTTTTT.

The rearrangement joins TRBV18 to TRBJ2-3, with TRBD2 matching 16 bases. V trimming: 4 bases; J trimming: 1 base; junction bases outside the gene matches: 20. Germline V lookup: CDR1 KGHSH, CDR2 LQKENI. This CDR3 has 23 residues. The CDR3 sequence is CASSHNRGLPGTSGREGTDTQYF. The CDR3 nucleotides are TGTGCCAGCTCACACAACAGGGGCCTCCCGGGGACTAGCGGGAGGGAGGGCACAGATACGCAGTATTTT.

CDR3 in amino acids: CASSLGVQGILETQYF. DNA for the CDR3: TGTGCCAGCAGCCTAGGGGTCCAGGGGATTTTGGAGACCCAGTACTTC. V is TRBV7-6 and J is TRBJ2-5, with D possibly being TRBD1 (6 bases). The CDR3 spans 16 residues. V was trimmed by 5 bases and J by 5 bases, leaving 21 bases between them. The germline V gene has CDR1 SGHVS and CDR2 FNYEAQ.

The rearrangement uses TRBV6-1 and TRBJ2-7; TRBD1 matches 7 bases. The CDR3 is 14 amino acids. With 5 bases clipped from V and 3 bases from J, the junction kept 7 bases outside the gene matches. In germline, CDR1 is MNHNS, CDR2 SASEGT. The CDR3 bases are TGTGCCAGCAGTACCAGGACAGGTAGCTACGAGCAGTACTTC. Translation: CASSTRTGSYEQYF.

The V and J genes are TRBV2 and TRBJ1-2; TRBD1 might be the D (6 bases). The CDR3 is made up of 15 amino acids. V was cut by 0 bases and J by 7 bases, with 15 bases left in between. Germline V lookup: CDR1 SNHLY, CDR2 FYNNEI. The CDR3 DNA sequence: TGTGCCAGCAGTGAAGCGTATACAGGGATCCTTGGCTACACCTTC. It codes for CASSEAYTGILGYTF.

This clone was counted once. CDR3 nucleotides: TGTGCCAGCACCCTTCTAGGGGCAGGGCTTAATGAGCAGTTCTTC. Encoded protein: CASTLLGAGLNEQFF. The V and J genes are TRBV2 and TRBJ2-1; a weak D match, TRBD1 (5 bases). Per the germline V gene, CDR1 is SNHLY and CDR2 is FYNNEI. V was trimmed by 7 bases and J by 7 bases, leaving 20 bases between them. The CDR3 has 15 amino acids.